Following are 9 T cell receptor beta chains from one sample sequenced in a study of T cell responses to AZD1222 COVID-19 vaccine. Method: immunoSEQ multiplex PCR; TCRdb's copy keeps in-frame clones and lacks some. The repertoire has some 70,000 clones, around 84% of them found once; the top ten carry about a tenth. The sequencing used peripheral blood, collected on day 0 of AZD1222 vaccination. All receptors derive from an adult in good health.

This chain connects TRBV9 to TRBJ2-3, with TRBD2 matching 9 bases. V lost 0 bases, J lost 5 bases, and 10 bases stayed unmatched. Germline lookup yields CDR1 SGDLS and CDR2 YYNGEE. The CDR3 sequence is 17 residues long. The CDR3 loop reads CASSVGTAGGQVDTQYF. In DNA form, the CDR3 reads TGTGCCAGCAGCGTAGGAACTGCGGGGGGGCAAGTAGATACGCAGTATTTT.

This clone turned up a few times. The V gene is TRBV6-6, the J gene TRBJ1-6; D gene uncertain. The CDR3 extends over 13 amino acids. CDR1 is MNHNY, CDR2 SVGAGI, per germline (reference sequence). V was shortened by 5 bases and J by 10 bases, with 12 bases between the two germline ends. As DNA, the CDR3 is TGTGCCAGCAGTGCACGGGTTGGGTCACCCCTCCACTTT. Its translation is CASSARVGSPLHF.

This chain links TRBV6-2 or TRBV6-3 with TRBJ1-1, with TRBD1 identical over 8 bases. CDR3 length: 17 amino acids. Germline CDR1 and CDR2: MNHEY and SVGEGT. Losses at the gene ends were 5 bases for V and 6 bases for J; bases not matched to a gene: 17. The CDR3 spells CASSLIQTTGVSAEAFF. The CDR3 coding sequence is TGTGCCAGCAGTCTAATACAAACGACAGGGGTCAGCGCTGAAGCTTTCTTT.

The V and J genes are TRBV28 and TRBJ1-2; D is unresolved. Trimming left V 5 bases short and J 8 bases short, with 15 bases between. This CDR3 is 13 amino acids long. Germline V CDR1 and CDR2: MDHEN, SYDVKM. CDR3 sequence: CASSPYNTGGYTF. As DNA, the CDR3 is TGTGCCAGCAGTCCCTACAACACGGGGGGCTACACCTTC.

The J gene is TRBJ1-5, the V gene TRBV19, with a possible D match to TRBD1 (5 bases). The CDR3 has 18 amino acids. Germline loops: CDR1 LNHDA, CDR2 SQIVND (reference sequence). V gave up 4 bases and J gave up 3 bases, with 22 bases separating them. CDR3 DNA sequence: TGTGCCAGTAGTACCCTAGTTCGGCAGGGAATCTTCAATCAGCCCCAGCATTTT. This gives the protein CASSTLVRQGIFNQPQHF. The full variable domain, rest sourced from reference TRBV19 and TRBJ1-5, is DGGITQSPKYLFRKEGQNVTLSCEQNLNHDAMYWYRQDPGQGLRLIYYSQIVNDFQKGDIAEGYSVSREKKESFPLTVTSAQKNPTAFYLCASSTLVRQGIFNQPQHFGDGTRLSIL.

CDR3: CASSTLQGALTEAFF. Written as DNA, the CDR3 is TGTGCCAGCAGTACCTTACAGGGGGCTCTCACTGAAGCTTTCTTT. The chain has TRBV28 and TRBJ1-1, with 9 bases matching TRBD1. Germline CDR1 is MDHEN and CDR2 is SYDVKM. V gave up 5 bases and J gave up 4 bases; unmatched junction bases: 8. This CDR3 spans 15 amino acids.

The genes are TRBV7-6 and TRBJ2-3; D ambiguous. The CDR3 is 16 residues long. V was trimmed by 2 bases and J by 0 bases, leaving 12 bases between them. Germline V gives CDR1 SGHVS, CDR2 FNYEAQ. The CDR3 sequence: CASSLTYALSTDTQYF. As DNA, the CDR3 is TGTGCCAGCAGCTTAACGTACGCCCTTAGCACAGATACGCAGTATTTT. Variable domain in full (rest from reference TRBV7-6 and TRBJ2-3): GAGVSQSPRYKVTKRGQDVALRCDPISGHVSLYWYRQALGQGPEFLTYFNYEAQQDKSGLPNDRFSAERPEGSISTLTIQRTEQRDSAMYRCASSLTYALSTDTQYFGPGTRLTVL.

The chain joins TRBV3-1 (or the pseudogene TRBV3-2) to TRBJ2-7; D may be TRBD1 (6 bases). V lost 4 bases to trimming and J lost 3 bases, with 10 bases between them. The CDR3 length is 13 residues. The V gene's germline CDR1 is LGHDT and CDR2 YNNKEL (reference sequence). CDR3 sequence: CASSRVGGYEQYF. In nucleotides, the CDR3 is TGTGCCAGCAGCCGAGTAGGGGGCTACGAGCAGTACTTC.

Written as DNA, the CDR3 is TGTGCCAGCTCACCACCATATGGAGGCGTTAACTATGGCTACACCTTC. This translates into CASSPPYGGVNYGYTF. The V and J genes are TRBV18 and TRBJ1-2, with D unclear. The CDR3 covers 16 residues. Germline values: CDR1 KGHSH, CDR2 LQKENI. Between the trimmed V and J ends, which lost 0 bases and 1 base, there was a span of 12 bases. Drawing the rest from reference TRBV18 and TRBJ1-2, the complete variable domain is NAGVMQNPRHLVRRRGQEARLRCSPMKGHSHVYWYRQLPEEGLKFMVYLQKENIIDESGMPKERFSAEFPKEGPSILRIQQVVRGDSAAYFCASSPPYGGVNYGYTFGSGTRLTVV.